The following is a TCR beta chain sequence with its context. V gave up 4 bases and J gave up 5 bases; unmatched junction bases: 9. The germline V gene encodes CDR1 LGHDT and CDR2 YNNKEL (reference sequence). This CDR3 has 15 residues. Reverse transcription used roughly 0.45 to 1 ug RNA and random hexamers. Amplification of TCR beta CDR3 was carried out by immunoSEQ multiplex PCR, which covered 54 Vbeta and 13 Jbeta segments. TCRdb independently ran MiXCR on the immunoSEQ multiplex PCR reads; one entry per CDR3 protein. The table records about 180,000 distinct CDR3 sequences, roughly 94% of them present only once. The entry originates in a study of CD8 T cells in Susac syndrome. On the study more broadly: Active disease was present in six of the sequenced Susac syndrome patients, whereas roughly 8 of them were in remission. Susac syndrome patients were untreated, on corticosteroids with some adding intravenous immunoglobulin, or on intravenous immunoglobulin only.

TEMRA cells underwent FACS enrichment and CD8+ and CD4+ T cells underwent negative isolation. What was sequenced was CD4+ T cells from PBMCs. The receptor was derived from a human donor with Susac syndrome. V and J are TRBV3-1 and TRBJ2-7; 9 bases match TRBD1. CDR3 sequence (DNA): TGTGCCAGCAGCCCTCAAACAGGGGGCTCTGACGAGCAGTACTTC. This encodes CASSPQTGGSDEQYF.